This T cell receptor beta chain was captured by sequencing in a study of cytomegalovirus exposure and HLA in healthy donors. Background on the study: The 95 to 150 validation repertoires and the approximately 690 first-cohort repertoires shared a platform, a later analysis reported.

Points from the study as a whole: TCR sequences were mostly rare, though some public TCRs occurred in many donors. Cytomegalovirus association was listed for around 170 TCR beta chains.

Comments on this clone: Its matching antigen is unknown.

Among the 110 or so subjects of the validation cohort, separate from the 666-subject first cohort, were the donors. Libraries were prepared by immunoSEQ multiplex PCR; TCRdb keeps only in-frame clonotypes and omits some of them. The sample consists of 200,000 to 300,000 clones, more than 75% of them appearing once. V was shortened by 5 bases and J by 1 base, with 16 bases between the two germline ends. CDR1 is PRHDT, CDR2 FYEKMQ, per germline (reference sequence). The length of the CDR3 is 16 residues. The receptor was isolated from a man younger than 35 in good health and CMV-seropositive. Source material: PBMCs. V gene TRBV13 combines with J gene TRBJ2-3; D perhaps matches TRBD1 (7 bases). CDR3 nucleotide sequence: TGTGCCAGCAGCGACGCAGGGGGGCAGGGCACAGATACGCAGTATTTT. Translation gives CASSDAGGQGTDTQYF.